This TCR beta chain was identified in a study of beta chain features in type 1 diabetes. Whole-study results and caveats: Shorter TCRB CDR3s, moderately but significantly so, were found in Type 1 diabetes patients in all four CD4+ subsets.

V lost 2 bases and J lost 0, with 11 bases in between. Per the germline V gene, CDR1 is SGHRS and CDR2 is YFSETQ. CDR3 length equals 16 residues. Every isolated RNA sample was fully reverse transcribed, so sequencing captured expressed TCRB transcripts. The table came from immunoSEQ multiplex PCR; TCRdb's copy has only in-frame clones and leaves some out. The data show around 340,000 clones, with less than 9.5% seen just once and less than 0.45% held by the top ten. Concerning this clone itself: Its antigen is still unknown.

The sequenced material came from central memory CD4+ T cells from blood. This clonotype was sampled from a woman between 18 and 29 years old in good health. The rearrangement links TRBV5-1 to TRBJ2-2, with D perhaps matching TRBD1 or TRBD2 (5 bases each). CDR3 DNA: TGCGCCAGCAGCTTAGGGACCGCGTCGAACACCGGGGAGCTGTTTTTT. Its protein product is CASSLGTASNTGELFF.